This T cell receptor beta chain came from a study of blood T cell repertoires in COVID-19. Data came from immunoSEQ multiplex PCR; TCRdb stores just in-frame clones and leaves some out. The data show fewer than 200,000 clones, around four fifths seen once. The CDR3 has 14 residues. Trimming at V came to 2 bases and at J to 6 bases, leaving 7 bases not matched to a gene. The sequence was obtained from a woman between 50 and 59 years old who had recovered from COVID-19. The chain uses TRBV5-3 and TRBJ2-7; 8 bases fit TRBD2. TRBV5-3 is known as an ORF, though its function is uncertain. Sequencing was done on a sample of PBMCs or T cells enriched from blood (not recorded which). The CDR3 loop reads CARSLPGGEGEQYV. DNA for the CDR3: TGTGCCAGAAGCTTACCGGGAGGGGAAGGCGAGCAGTACGTC.